A single sample gave rise to the 30 T cell receptor beta chains below, sequenced in a study of T cell clonotyping in hematopoietic cell transplantation. Using immunoSEQ multiplex PCR, the repertoire was profiled, and TCRdb retains in-frame clones only, with some absent. The sample contains about 12,000 clones, approximately 80% of which appear only once. Sequenced here: PBMCs, sampled 100 days after allogeneic stem cell transplant. The origin of the receptors is a female patient aged 35-55 years who had an allogeneic stem cell transplant from a related donor, so T cells may come from the graft donor. Some clones in this sample may be carry-over from other donors' samples.

Only a few counts were recorded for this clone. The rearrangement links TRBV30 to TRBJ1-2; the D is unclear. This CDR3 has 14 amino acids. Germline V CDR1 and CDR2: GTSNPN, SVGIG (reference sequence). Deletions cut 1 base from V and 5 bases from J, with 14 bases between. Here the CDR3 DNA reads TGTGCCTGGAGTGGAGTCGGACCCGCGTATGGCTACACCTTC. Translating it yields CAWSGVGPAYGYTF. Supplemented by reference TRBV30 and TRBJ1-2, the full variable domain reads SQTIHQWPATLVQPVGSPLSLECTVEGTSNPNLYWYRQAAGRGLQLLFYSVGIGQISSEVPQNLSASRPQDRQFILSSKKLLLSDSGFYLCAWSGVGPAYGYTFGSGTRLTVV.

The chain uses TRBV29-1 and TRBJ1-1; possibly TRBD1 for D (6 bases). The CDR3 spans 13 residues. Deletions cut 3 bases from V and 0 bases from J, with 8 bases between. The germline V gene has CDR1 SQVTM and CDR2 ANQGSEA. The CDR3: CSVDNRVNTEAFF. For the CDR3, the DNA is TGCAGCGTTGATAACAGGGTGAACACTGAAGCTTTCTTT.

The table lists this clone with a few counts. The genes are TRBV25-1 and TRBJ1-2; D ambiguous. The V end was cut by 2 bases, the J end by 8 bases, with 6 bases between. The germline CDR1 and CDR2 sequences are MGHDK and SYGVNS. The CDR3 contains 11 residues. The CDR3 is CASSERQGYTF. The CDR3, as DNA: TGTGCCAGCAGTGAAAGGCAGGGCTACACCTTC.

This chain joins TRBV11-2 and TRBJ1-4; D is undetermined. The CDR3 totals 18 residues. Between the trimmed V and J ends, which lost 5 bases and 0 bases, there was a span of 19 bases. The germline gives CDR1 SGHAT, CDR2 FQNNGV. CDR3: CASSTPTALIATNEKLFF. CDR3 sequence (DNA): TGTGCCAGCAGCACACCCACCGCCCTAATCGCAACTAATGAAAAACTGTTTTTT.

This chain joins TRBV11-2 and TRBJ1-6, with 7 bases identical to TRBD1. CDR3 length: 19 residues. Trimming cost V 5 bases and J 14 bases; bases outside gene matches: 27. Germline lookup yields CDR1 SGHAT and CDR2 FQNNGV. CDR3 sequence reads: CASSEGALRGPGGSMTLHF. CDR3 coding DNA: TGTGCCAGCAGCGAGGGGGCCCTACGGGGGCCAGGGGGTTCGATGACCCTCCACTTT.

The chain uses TRBV6-5 and TRBJ2-3, with 10 bases that match TRBD2. This CDR3 is built from 15 residues. The J segment lost 8 bases and the V segment lost 3 bases, leaving 8 bases of the junction unmatched. Germline V gene lookup returns CDR1 MNHEY and CDR2 SVGAGI. Here the CDR3 reads CASSYLAGVSGTQYF. The CDR3 DNA reads as TGTGCCAGCAGTTATCTAGCGGGAGTATCTGGTACGCAGTATTTT.

The chain couples TRBV7-2 to TRBJ2-1; 8 bases agree with TRBD2. This CDR3 has 17 amino acids. Germline lookup yields CDR1 SGHTA and CDR2 FQGNSA. Trimming took 4 bases from V and 4 from J; bases not matched to a gene: 12. The CDR3 is CASSSWVPGGKYNEQFF. The CDR3 nucleotides are TGTGCCAGCAGCTCCTGGGTTCCGGGAGGGAAATACAATGAGCAGTTCTTC.

CDR3 in DNA: TGCGCCAGCAGCCAAGTGGGACGGTACCAAGAGACCCAGTACTTC. This encodes CASSQVGRYQETQYF. The V call is TRBV4-1, the J call TRBJ2-5; D tentatively fits TRBD1 or TRBD2 (5 bases each). V was trimmed by 1 base and J by 0 bases, leaving 9 bases between them. Germline CDR1 reads MGHRA; CDR2 reads YSYEKL. The CDR3 covers 15 residues.

The gene calls are TRBV6-5 and TRBJ2-7; the D gene is possibly TRBD1 (5 bases). The germline V and J ends were trimmed by 2 bases and 4 bases, with 12 bases remaining between them. Germline V gives CDR1 MNHEY, CDR2 SVGAGI. The CDR3 contains 14 residues. In DNA form, the CDR3 reads TGTGCCAGCAGTTACGAAGGCGGACATTACGAGCAGTACTTC. Protein: CASSYEGGHYEQYF.

This clone is labeled as large (0.1 to 1%). The V call is TRBV2, the J call TRBJ1-2, with D possibly matching TRBD1 (5 bases). In germline, CDR1 is SNHLY, CDR2 FYNNEI. CDR3 size: 14 residues. The V end was cut by 4 bases, the J end by 9 bases, with 18 bases between. The CDR3 DNA reads as TGTGCCAGCAGTGTAGGGGTAGACTACGATAGCTACACCTTC. This codes for CASSVGVDYDSYTF.

The rearrangement links TRBV9 to TRBJ1-1; maybe TRBD1 (5 bases). CDR1 and CDR2 (germline): SGDLS, YYNGEE. This CDR3 comprises 15 residues. V was cut by 3 bases and J by 1 base, with 13 bases left in between. The CDR3 DNA reads TGTGCCAGCAGCGCCGGGACCCTAGGGAACACTGAAGCTTTCTTT. It codes for CASSAGTLGNTEAFF. Full variable domain (rest looked up from reference TRBV9 and TRBJ1-1): DSGVTQTPKHLITATGQRVTLRCSPRSGDLSVYWYQQSLDQGLQFLIQYYNGEERAKGNILERFSAQQFPDLHSELNLSSLELGDSALYFCASSAGTLGNTEAFFGQGTRLTVV.

The rearrangement joins TRBV7-2 to TRBJ2-2; D remains ambiguous. There are 12 residues in the CDR3. Germline lookup yields CDR1 SGHTA and CDR2 FQGNSA. V shed 5 bases and J shed 6 bases, with 7 bases lying between them. Here the CDR3 reads CASSPLSGELFF. CDR3 bases: TGTGCCAGCAGCCCCCTCTCCGGGGAGCTGTTTTTT.

J is TRBJ1-5 and V is TRBV4-3; D not resolved. The V end lost 0 bases, the J end lost 5 bases, and 11 bases lay between the germline ends. CDR1 is LGHNA, CDR2 YSLEER, per germline. The CDR3 contains 15 residues. The CDR3 loop is CASSQERTEYQPQHF. In nucleotides, the CDR3 is TGCGCCAGCAGCCAAGAAAGAACAGAGTATCAGCCCCAGCATTTT.

The rearrangement joins TRBV9 to TRBJ2-5, with D possibly TRBD2 on 6 matching bases. This CDR3 is 16 amino acids long. V lost 3 bases and J 5 bases, leaving 20 bases between the germline ends. The germline V gene has CDR1 SGDLS and CDR2 YYNGEE. Here the CDR3 reads CASSAQSASAFETQYF. The CDR3 DNA follows: TGTGCCAGCAGCGCACAGTCCGCTAGCGCTTTCGAGACCCAGTACTTC.

The rearrangement joins TRBV7-2 to TRBJ1-5; TRBD1 matches at 7 bases. Germline values: CDR1 SGHTA, CDR2 FQGNSA. This CDR3 is 15 amino acids long. The V segment lost 5 bases and the J segment 3 bases; nucleotides outside the gene matches: 7. Here the CDR3 reads CASSELGQINQPQHF. Written as DNA, the CDR3 is TGTGCCAGCAGCGAACTGGGACAGATCAATCAGCCCCAGCATTTT. Combining the CDR3 with reference TRBV7-2 and TRBJ1-5 gives the whole variable domain GAGVSQSPSNKVTEKGKDVELRCDPISGHTALYWYRQSLGQGLEFLIYFQGNSAPDKSGLPSDRFSAERTGGSVSTLTIQRTQQEDSAVYLCASSELGQINQPQHFGDGTRLSIL.

The rearrangement uses TRBV7-9 and TRBJ1-1; no definite D call. Germline V gene sequence: CDR1 SEHNR, CDR2 FQNEAQ (reference sequence). The CDR3 extends over 15 amino acids. Trimming removed 5 bases at V and 6 bases at J, with 19 bases between. CDR3 sequence reads: CASSPFQRQSPEAFF. CDR3 sequence (DNA): TGTGCCAGCAGCCCTTTCCAGCGCCAGTCCCCTGAAGCTTTCTTT.

This clone has a single count. The chain recombines TRBV9 with TRBJ1-1; no definite D call. CDR1 and CDR2 (germline): SGDLS, YYNGEE. V lost 1 base and J lost 5, with 9 bases in between. The length of the CDR3 is 13 residues. The CDR3 nucleotides are TGTGCCAGCAGCGTAAGCGGAGGGACTGAAGCTTTCTTT. This translates into CASSVSGGTEAFF.

The chain joins TRBV14 to TRBJ2-7; D gene unclear. The CDR3 is 14 amino acids. V lost 0 bases, J lost 8 bases, and 14 bases lay in between. CDR1 is SGHDN and CDR2 is FVKESK in the germline V gene. CDR3 region: CASSQDTNKGKQYF. CDR3 DNA sequence: TGTGCCAGCAGCCAAGATACCAACAAGGGCAAGCAGTACTTC.

This clone was picked up a small number of times. This sequence joins TRBV6-5 and TRBJ2-7; the D gene is possibly TRBD2 (5 bases). This CDR3 is 14 amino acids long. Germline assignment: CDR1 MNHEY and CDR2 SVGAGI. Deletions cut 6 bases from V and 5 bases from J, with 17 bases between. This CDR3 reads CASSLRPSFNEQYF. CDR3 sequence (DNA): TGTGCCAGCAGCTTAAGACCTAGCTTTAACGAGCAGTACTTC.

The rearrangement joins TRBV4-3 to TRBJ1-5, with 8 bases aligning to TRBD1. Unmatched junction bases numbered 7, after V lost 0 bases and J lost 9 bases. Germline V lookup: CDR1 LGHNA, CDR2 YSLEER. This CDR3 spans 15 amino acids. The CDR3 spells CASSQDPGQGWPQHF. CDR3 coding DNA: TGCGCCAGCAGCCAAGACCCAGGACAGGGTTGGCCCCAGCATTTT.

The chain links TRBV6-1 to TRBJ1-4; D gene unclear. This CDR3 contains 15 residues. Germline assignment: CDR1 MNHNS and CDR2 SASEGT. The germline V and J ends were trimmed by 7 bases and 0 bases, with 12 bases remaining between them. Written as DNA, the CDR3 is TGTGCCAGCACTGTGAACCTTGCAACTAATGAAAAACTGTTTTTT. Protein sequence: CASTVNLATNEKLFF.

The chain couples TRBV27 to TRBJ1-2; D remains unclear. Trimming took 8 bases from V and 3 from J, leaving 13 bases between them. Germline V gives CDR1 MNHEY, CDR2 SMNVEV (reference sequence). The CDR3 is 13 residues long. CDR3 sequence: CASGRDSYYGYTF. The CDR3 coding sequence is TGTGCCAGCGGGAGAGATTCCTACTATGGCTACACCTTC.

The J gene is TRBJ2-5, the V gene TRBV11-3; D unresolved. Germline CDR1 SGHNT, CDR2 YENEEA. The CDR3 is 15 amino acids. With 0 bases removed from V and 7 bases from J, the gap between germline ends came to 15 bases. CDR3 nucleotides: TGTGCCAGCAGCTTAGATCCTTCGTTGGTAGGGACCCAGTACTTC. Translating gives CASSLDPSLVGTQYF. The full variable domain, rest sourced from reference TRBV11-3 and TRBJ2-5, is EAGVVQSPRYKIIEKKQPVAFWCNPISGHNTLYWYLQNLGQGPELLIRYENEEAVDDSQLPKDRFSAERLKGVDSTLKIQPAELGDSAVYLCASSLDPSLVGTQYFGPGTRLLVL.

V gene TRBV6-5 combines with J gene TRBJ2-2; no reliable D call. This CDR3 is 13 amino acids long. Trimming stripped 0 bases from V and 4 bases from J, with 3 bases between. Germline assignment: CDR1 MNHEY and CDR2 SVGAGI. CDR3 bases: TGTGCCAGCAGTTACTCACGCACCGGGGAGCTGTTTTTT. It translates to CASSYSRTGELFF.

V is TRBV2 and J is TRBJ2-3; TRBD1 or TRBD2 may be the D gene (6 bases each). The CDR3 is 17 residues long. Looked up from germline, CDR1 is SNHLY and CDR2 is FYNNEI. Trimming took 6 bases from V and 1 from J, leaving 20 bases between them. CDR3 amino acids: CASRARRPRGGTDTQYF. CDR3 DNA sequence: TGTGCCAGCAGAGCACGCCGCCCTAGGGGGGGCACAGATACGCAGTATTTT. Full variable domain (outside the CDR3, taken from reference TRBV2 and TRBJ2-3): EPEVTQTPSHQVTQMGQEVILRCVPISNHLYFYWYRQILGQKVEFLVSFYNNEISEKSEIFDDQFSVERPDGSNFTLKIRSTKLEDSAMYFCASRARRPRGGTDTQYFGPGTRLTVL.

This chain connects TRBV7-2 to TRBJ1-5; perhaps TRBD1 as D (6 bases). The CDR3 is 15 residues long. Germline values: CDR1 SGHTA, CDR2 FQGNSA. V lost 4 bases and J 2 bases, leaving 12 bases between the germline ends. The CDR3 nucleotides read TGTGCCAGCAGCTGGAGGGCAGGGGGCAATCAGCCCCAGCATTTT. Translated, it gives CASSWRAGGNQPQHF.

CDR3: CASSAKIWYEQYF. CDR3 in DNA: TGTGCCAGCAGCGCCAAGATATGGTACGAGCAGTACTTC. The V gene is TRBV11-2, the J gene TRBJ2-7; no firm D call. The CDR3 is 13 residues long. V was cut by 5 bases and J by 4 bases, with 12 bases left in between. Germline lookup yields CDR1 SGHAT and CDR2 FQNNGV.

The chain carries TRBV7-9 and TRBJ1-4, with a weak D call TRBD1 (5 bases). The ends were cut back, 11 bases at V and 4 bases at J, with 14 bases in the middle. This CDR3 is 13 amino acids long. Germline loops: CDR1 SEHNR, CDR2 FQNEAQ (reference sequence). CDR3: CAGAGRLNEKLFF. The CDR3 nucleotides read TGTGCCGGGGCGGGGCGTCTTAATGAAAAACTGTTTTTT.

This clone was found a few times. The chain couples TRBV11-1 to TRBJ1-1; D perhaps matches TRBD1 (5 bases). Germline V lookup: CDR1 SGHAT, CDR2 FQDESV (reference sequence). Deletions cut 11 bases from V and 2 bases from J, with 12 bases between. The CDR3 is made up of 12 amino acids. CDR3 coding DNA: TGTGCCCGGGGGTGGGGAAACACTGAAGCTTTCTTT. Translating it yields CARGWGNTEAFF.

This chain uses TRBV19 with TRBJ2-7; D possibly corresponds to TRBD2 (6 bases). Per the germline V gene, CDR1 is LNHDA and CDR2 is SQIVND (reference sequence). V dropped 4 bases and J dropped 6 bases, with 7 bases sitting between them. The CDR3 length is 11 residues. CDR3 nucleotide sequence: TGTGCCAGTAGTAGGGGGGTCGAGCAGTACTTC. It is translated as CASSRGVEQYF. Full variable domain (rest looked up from reference TRBV19 and TRBJ2-7): DGGITQSPKYLFRKEGQNVTLSCEQNLNHDAMYWYRQDPGQGLRLIYYSQIVNDFQKGDIAEGYSVSREKKESFPLTVTSAQKNPTAFYLCASSRGVEQYFGPGTRLTVT.